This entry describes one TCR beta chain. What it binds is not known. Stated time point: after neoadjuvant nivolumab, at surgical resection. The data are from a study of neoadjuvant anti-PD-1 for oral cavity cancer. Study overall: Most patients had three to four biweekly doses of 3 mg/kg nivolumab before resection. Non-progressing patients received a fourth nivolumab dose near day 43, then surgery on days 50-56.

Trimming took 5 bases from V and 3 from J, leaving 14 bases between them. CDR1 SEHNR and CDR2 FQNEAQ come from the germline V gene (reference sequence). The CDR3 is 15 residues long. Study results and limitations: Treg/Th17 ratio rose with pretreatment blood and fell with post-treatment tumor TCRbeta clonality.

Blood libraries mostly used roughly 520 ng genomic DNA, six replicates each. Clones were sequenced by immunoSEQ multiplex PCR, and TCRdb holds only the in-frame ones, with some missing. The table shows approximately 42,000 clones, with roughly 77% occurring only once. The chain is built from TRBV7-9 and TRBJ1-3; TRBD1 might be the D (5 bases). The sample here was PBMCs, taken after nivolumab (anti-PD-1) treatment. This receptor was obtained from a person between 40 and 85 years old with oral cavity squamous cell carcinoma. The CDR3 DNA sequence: TGTGCCAGCAGCCCGGGACCGTTAGATGGAAACACCATATATTTT. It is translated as CASSPGPLDGNTIYF.